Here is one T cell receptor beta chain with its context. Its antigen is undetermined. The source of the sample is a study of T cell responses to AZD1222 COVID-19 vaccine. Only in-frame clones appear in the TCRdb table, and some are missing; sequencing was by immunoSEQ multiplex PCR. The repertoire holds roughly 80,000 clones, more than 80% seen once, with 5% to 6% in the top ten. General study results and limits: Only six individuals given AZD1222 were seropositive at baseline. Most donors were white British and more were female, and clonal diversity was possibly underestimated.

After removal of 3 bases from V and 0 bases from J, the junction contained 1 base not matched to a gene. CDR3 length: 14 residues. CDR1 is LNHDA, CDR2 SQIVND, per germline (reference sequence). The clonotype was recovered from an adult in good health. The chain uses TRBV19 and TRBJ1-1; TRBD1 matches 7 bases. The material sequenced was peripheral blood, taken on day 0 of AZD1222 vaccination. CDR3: CASSIQGVNTEAFF. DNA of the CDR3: TGTGCCAGTAGTATTCAGGGGGTGAACACTGAAGCTTTCTTT.